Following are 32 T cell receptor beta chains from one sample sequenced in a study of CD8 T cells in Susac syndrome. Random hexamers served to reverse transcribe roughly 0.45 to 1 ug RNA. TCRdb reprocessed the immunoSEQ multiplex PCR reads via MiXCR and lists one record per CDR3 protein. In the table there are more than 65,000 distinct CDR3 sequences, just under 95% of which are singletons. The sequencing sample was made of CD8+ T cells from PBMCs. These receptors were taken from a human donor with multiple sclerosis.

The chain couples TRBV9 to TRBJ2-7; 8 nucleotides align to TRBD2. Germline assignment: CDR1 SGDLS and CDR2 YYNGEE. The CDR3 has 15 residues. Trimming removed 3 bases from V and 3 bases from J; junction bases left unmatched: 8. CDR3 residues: CASSAGEAGGYEQYF. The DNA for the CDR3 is TGTGCCAGCAGCGCCGGTGAGGCGGGGGGCTACGAGCAGTACTTC.

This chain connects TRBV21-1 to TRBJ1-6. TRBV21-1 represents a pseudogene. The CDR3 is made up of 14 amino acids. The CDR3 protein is CASRVSSYNSPLHF. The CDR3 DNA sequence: TGTGCCAGCAGGGTTAGCTCCTATAATTCACCCCTCCACTTT.

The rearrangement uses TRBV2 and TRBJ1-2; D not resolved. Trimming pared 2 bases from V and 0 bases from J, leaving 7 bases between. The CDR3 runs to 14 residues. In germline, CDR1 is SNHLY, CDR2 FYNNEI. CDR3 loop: CASSEQISNYGYTF. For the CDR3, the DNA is TGTGCCAGCAGTGAACAGATTTCTAACTATGGCTACACCTTC.

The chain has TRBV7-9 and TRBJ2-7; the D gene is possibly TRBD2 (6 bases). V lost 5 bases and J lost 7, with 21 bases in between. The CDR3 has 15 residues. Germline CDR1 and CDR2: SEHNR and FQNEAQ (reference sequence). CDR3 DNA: TGTGCCAGCAGCCCCCTTCCCGGGACTTTTAAGGAGCAGTACTTC. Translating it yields CASSPLPGTFKEQYF.

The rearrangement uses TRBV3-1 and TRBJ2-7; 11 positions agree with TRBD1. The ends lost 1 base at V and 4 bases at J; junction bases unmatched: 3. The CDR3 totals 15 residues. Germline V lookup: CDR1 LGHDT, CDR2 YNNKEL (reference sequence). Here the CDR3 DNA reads TGTGCCAGCAGCCAAGCCGGGACAGGGGGTTACGAGCAGTACTTC. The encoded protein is CASSQAGTGGYEQYF.

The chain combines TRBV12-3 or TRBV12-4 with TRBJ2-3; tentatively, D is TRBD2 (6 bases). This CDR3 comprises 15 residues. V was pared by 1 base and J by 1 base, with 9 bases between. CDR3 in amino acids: CASSLVGGGTDTQYF. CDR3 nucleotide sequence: TGTGCCAGCAGTTTAGTGGGCGGGGGCACAGATACGCAGTATTTT.

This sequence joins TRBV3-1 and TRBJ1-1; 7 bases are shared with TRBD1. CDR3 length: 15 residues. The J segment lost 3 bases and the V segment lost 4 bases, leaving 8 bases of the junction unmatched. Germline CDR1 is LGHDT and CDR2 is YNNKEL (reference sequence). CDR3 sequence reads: CASSLRTGVDTEAFF. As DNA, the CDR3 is TGTGCCAGCAGCCTGAGAACAGGGGTTGACACTGAAGCTTTCTTT.

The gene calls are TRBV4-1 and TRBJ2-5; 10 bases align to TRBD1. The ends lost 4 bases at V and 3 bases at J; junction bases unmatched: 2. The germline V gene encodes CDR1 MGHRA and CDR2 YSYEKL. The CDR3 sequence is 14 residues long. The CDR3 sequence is CASSPTGGEETQYF. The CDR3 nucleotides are TGCGCCAGCAGCCCGACAGGGGGCGAAGAGACCCAGTACTTC.

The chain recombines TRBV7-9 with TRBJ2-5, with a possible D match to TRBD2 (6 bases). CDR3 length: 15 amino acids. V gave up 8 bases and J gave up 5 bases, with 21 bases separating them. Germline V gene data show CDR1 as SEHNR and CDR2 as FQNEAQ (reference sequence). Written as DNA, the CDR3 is TGTGCCAGCTCCTCGGGCGGAGGGCCTGGGGAGACCCAGTACTTC. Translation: CASSSGGGPGETQYF.

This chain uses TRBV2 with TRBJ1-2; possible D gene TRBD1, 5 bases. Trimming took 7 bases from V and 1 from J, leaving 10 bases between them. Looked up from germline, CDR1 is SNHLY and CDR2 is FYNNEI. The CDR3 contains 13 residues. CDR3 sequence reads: CASTDDSNYGYTF. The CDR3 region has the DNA TGTGCCAGCACCGATGACAGTAACTATGGCTACACCTTC.

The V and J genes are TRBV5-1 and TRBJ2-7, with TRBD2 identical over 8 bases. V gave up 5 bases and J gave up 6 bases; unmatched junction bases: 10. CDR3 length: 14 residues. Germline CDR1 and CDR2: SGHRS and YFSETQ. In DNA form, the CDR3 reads TGCGCCAGCAGATCCCCAGCGGGAGAGGCCGAGCAGTACTTC. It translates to CASRSPAGEAEQYF. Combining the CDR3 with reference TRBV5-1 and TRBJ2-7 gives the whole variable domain KAGVTQTPRYLIKTRGQQVTLSCSPISGHRSVSWYQQTPGQGLQFLFEYFSETQRNKGNFPGRFSGRQFSNSRSEMNVSTLELGDSALYLCASRSPAGEAEQYFGPGTRLTVT.

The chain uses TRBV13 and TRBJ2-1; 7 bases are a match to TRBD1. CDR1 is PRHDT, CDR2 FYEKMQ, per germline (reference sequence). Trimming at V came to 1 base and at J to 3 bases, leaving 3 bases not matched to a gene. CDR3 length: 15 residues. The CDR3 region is CASSLVGQDYNEQFF. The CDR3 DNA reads TGTGCCAGCAGCTTAGTTGGACAGGACTACAATGAGCAGTTCTTC.

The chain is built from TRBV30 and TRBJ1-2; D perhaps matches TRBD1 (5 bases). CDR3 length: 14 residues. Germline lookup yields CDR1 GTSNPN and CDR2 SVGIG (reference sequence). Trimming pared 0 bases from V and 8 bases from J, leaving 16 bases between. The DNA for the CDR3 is TGTGCCTGGAGTGTACTCGGGGCCCCGACCGGCTACACCTTC. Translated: CAWSVLGAPTGYTF.

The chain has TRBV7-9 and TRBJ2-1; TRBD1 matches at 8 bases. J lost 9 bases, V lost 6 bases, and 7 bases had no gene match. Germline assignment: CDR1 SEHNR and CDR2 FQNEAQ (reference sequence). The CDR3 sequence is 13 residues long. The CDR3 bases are TGTGCCAGCAGTTCTCAGGGGGCGGGTGAGCAGTTCTTC. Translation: CASSSQGAGEQFF.

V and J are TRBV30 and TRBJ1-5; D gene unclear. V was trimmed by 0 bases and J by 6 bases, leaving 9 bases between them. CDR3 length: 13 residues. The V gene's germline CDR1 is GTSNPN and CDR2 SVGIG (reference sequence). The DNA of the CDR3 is TGTGCCTGGAGTGTAGGGTTAACTCAGCCCCAGCATTTT. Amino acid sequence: CAWSVGLTQPQHF.

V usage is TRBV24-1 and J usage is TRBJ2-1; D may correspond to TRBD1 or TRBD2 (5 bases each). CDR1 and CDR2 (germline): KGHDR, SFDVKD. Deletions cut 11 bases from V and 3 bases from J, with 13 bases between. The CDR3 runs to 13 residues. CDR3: CASRSGLYNEQFF. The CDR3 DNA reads TGTGCCAGCCGATCGGGGCTCTACAATGAGCAGTTCTTC.

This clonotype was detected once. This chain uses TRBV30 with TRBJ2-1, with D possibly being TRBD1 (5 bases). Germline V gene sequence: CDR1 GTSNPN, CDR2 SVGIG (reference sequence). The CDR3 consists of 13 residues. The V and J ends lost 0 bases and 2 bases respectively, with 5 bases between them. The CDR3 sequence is CAWSVGAYNEQFF. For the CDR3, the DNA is TGTGCCTGGAGTGTAGGGGCCTACAATGAGCAGTTCTTC.

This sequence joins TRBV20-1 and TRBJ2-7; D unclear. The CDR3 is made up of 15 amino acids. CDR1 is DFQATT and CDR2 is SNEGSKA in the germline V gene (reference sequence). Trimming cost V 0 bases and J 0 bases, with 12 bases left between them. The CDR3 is CSARDPGGNSYEQYF. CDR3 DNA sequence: TGCAGTGCTAGAGATCCTGGCGGAAACTCCTACGAGCAGTACTTC.

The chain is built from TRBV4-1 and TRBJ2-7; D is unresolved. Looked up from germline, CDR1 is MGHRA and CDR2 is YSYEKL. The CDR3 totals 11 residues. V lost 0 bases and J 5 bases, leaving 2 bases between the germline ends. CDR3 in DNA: TGCGCCAGCAGCCAAGAAAACGAGCAGTACTTC. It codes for CASSQENEQYF.

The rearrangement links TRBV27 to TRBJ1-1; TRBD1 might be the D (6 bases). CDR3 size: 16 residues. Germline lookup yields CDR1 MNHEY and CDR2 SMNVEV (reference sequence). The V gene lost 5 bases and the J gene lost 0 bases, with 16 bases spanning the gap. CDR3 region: CASSPLGGGMNTEAFF. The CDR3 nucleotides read TGTGCCAGCAGTCCTTTAGGTGGGGGCATGAACACTGAAGCTTTCTTT.

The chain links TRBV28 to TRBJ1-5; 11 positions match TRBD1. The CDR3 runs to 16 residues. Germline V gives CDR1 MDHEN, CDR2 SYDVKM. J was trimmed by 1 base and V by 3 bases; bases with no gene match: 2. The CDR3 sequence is CASSFGQGASNQPQHF. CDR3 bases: TGTGCCAGCAGTTTCGGACAGGGGGCGAGCAATCAGCCCCAGCATTTT.

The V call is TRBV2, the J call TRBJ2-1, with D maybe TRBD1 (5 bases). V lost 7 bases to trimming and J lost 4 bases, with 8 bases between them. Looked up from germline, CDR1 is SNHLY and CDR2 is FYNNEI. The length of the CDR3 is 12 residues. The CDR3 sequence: CASITGYNEQFF. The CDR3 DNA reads TGTGCCAGCATTACAGGTTACAATGAGCAGTTCTTC.

The CDR3 here is CASSLTGTVVLPGANVLTF. CDR3 coding DNA: TGTGCCAGCAGCTTGACCGGGACGGTTGTCCTCCCTGGGGCCAACGTCCTGACTTTC. The rearrangement joins TRBV7-2 to TRBJ2-6; D could derive from TRBD1 or TRBD2 (5 bases each). The CDR3 spans 19 residues. The V end lost 3 bases, the J end lost 2 bases, and 20 bases lay between the germline ends. Germline V gene sequence: CDR1 SGHTA, CDR2 FQGNSA. The entire variable domain, with the rest obtained from reference TRBV7-2 and TRBJ2-6, is as follows: GAGVSQSPSNKVTEKGKDVELRCDPISGHTALYWYRQSLGQGLEFLIYFQGNSAPDKSGLPSDRFSAERTGGSVSTLTIQRTQQEDSAVYLCASSLTGTVVLPGANVLTFGAGSRLTVL.

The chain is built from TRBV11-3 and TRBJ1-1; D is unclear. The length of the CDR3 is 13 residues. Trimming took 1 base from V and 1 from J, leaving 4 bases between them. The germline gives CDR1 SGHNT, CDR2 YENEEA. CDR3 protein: CASSLGENTEAFF. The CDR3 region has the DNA TGTGCCAGCAGCTTAGGGGAGAACACTGAAGCTTTCTTT.

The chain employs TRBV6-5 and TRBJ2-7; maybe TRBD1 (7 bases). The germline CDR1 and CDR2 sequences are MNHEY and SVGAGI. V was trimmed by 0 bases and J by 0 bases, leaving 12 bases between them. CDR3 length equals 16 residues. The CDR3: CASSYSTRDSSYEQYF. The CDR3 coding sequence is TGTGCCAGCAGTTACTCGACGCGGGACAGCTCCTACGAGCAGTACTTC.

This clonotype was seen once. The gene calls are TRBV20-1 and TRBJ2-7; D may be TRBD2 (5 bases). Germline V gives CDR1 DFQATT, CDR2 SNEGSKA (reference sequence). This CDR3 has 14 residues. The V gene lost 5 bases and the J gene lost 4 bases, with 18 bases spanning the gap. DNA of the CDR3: TGCAGTGCTGGAGGAGAGCTCAGCTCTTACGAGCAGTACTTC. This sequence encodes CSAGGELSSYEQYF.

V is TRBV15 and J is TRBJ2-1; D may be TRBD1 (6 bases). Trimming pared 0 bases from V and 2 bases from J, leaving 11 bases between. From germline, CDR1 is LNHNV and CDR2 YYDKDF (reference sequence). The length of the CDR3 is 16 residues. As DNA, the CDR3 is TGTGCCACCAGCAGAGATGCACAGGGAACCTACAATGAGCAGTTCTTC. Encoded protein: CATSRDAQGTYNEQFF. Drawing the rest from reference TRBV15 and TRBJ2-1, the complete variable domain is DAMVIQNPRYQVTQFGKPVTLSCSQTLNHNVMYWYQQKSSQAPKLLFHYYDKDFNNEADTPDNFQSRRPNTSFCFLDIRSPGLGDTAMYLCATSRDAQGTYNEQFFGPGTRLTVL.

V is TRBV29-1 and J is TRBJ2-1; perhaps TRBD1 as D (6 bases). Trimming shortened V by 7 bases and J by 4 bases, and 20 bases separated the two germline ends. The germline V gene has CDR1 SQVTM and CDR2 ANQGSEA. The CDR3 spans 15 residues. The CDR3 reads CSALGPDTGYNEQFF. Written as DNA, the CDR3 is TGCAGCGCCCTGGGGCCCGACACAGGGTACAATGAGCAGTTCTTC.

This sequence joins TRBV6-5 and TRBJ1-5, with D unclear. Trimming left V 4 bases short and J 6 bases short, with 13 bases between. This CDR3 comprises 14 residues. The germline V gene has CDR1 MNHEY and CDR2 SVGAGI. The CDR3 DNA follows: TGTGCCAGCAGTTCGTTCTGGGGAAGTCAGCCCCAGCATTTT. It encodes CASSSFWGSQPQHF.

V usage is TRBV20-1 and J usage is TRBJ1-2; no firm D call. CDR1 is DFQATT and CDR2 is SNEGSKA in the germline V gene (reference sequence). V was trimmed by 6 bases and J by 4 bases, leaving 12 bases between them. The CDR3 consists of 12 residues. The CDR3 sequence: CSAPLGGYGYTF. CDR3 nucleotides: TGCAGTGCCCCGCTGGGAGGCTATGGCTACACCTTC.

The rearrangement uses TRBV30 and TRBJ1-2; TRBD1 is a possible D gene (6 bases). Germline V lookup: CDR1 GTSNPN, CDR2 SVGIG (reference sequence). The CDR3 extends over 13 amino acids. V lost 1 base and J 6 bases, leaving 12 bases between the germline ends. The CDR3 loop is CAWSEGGLHGYTF. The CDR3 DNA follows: TGTGCCTGGAGTGAAGGGGGTCTCCATGGCTACACCTTC.

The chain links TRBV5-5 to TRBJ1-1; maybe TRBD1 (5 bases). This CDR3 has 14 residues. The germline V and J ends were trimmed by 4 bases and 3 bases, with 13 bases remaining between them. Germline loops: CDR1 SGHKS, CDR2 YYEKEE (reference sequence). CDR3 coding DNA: TGTGCCAGCAGCGTGGGACGACGGGACACTGAAGCTTTCTTT. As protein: CASSVGRRDTEAFF.